One and the same sample provided the 11 T cell receptor beta chains below, sequenced in a study of T cell responses to AZD1222 COVID-19 vaccine. Using immunoSEQ multiplex PCR, the repertoire was profiled, and TCRdb retains in-frame clones only, with some absent. Here the sample spans about 97,000 clones, around nine tenths being singletons. The specimen comprised peripheral blood, sampled on day 0 of AZD1222 vaccination. These receptors were collected from an adult in good health.

The chain carries TRBV24-1 and TRBJ2-7, with 7 bases lining up with TRBD2. This CDR3 contains 16 residues. The J segment lost 3 bases and the V segment lost 5 bases, leaving 12 bases of the junction unmatched. Germline-derived CDR1 and CDR2 are KGHDR and SFDVKD. CDR3 in amino acids: CATSVARASGVYEQYF. The DNA of the CDR3 is TGTGCCACCAGTGTCGCCCGGGCTAGCGGAGTCTACGAGCAGTACTTC.

The chain's CDR3 is CASSRESSGGATEQYF. Written as DNA, the CDR3 is TGTGCCAGCAGCCGCGAATCTAGCGGGGGGGCGACCGAGCAGTACTTC. The gene calls are TRBV7-2 and TRBJ2-7, with 12 bases identical to TRBD2. The V gene end was trimmed by 5 bases and the J gene end by 6 bases; junction bases not matched to a gene: 11. From germline, CDR1 is SGHTA and CDR2 FQGNSA. The CDR3 has 16 residues.

The rearrangement links TRBV5-1 to TRBJ1-1, with a tentative D call TRBD1 (5 bases). Trimming left V 4 bases short and J 0 bases short, with 13 bases between. The CDR3 loop spans 15 amino acids. In germline, CDR1 is SGHRS, CDR2 YFSETQ. The CDR3 loop is CASSLDGTVNTEAFF. The CDR3 DNA follows: TGCGCCAGCAGCCTGGACGGGACGGTGAACACTGAAGCTTTCTTT.

The chain recombines TRBV6-5 with TRBJ1-2; D is perhaps TRBD1 (5 bases). The germline CDR1 and CDR2 sequences are MNHEY and SVGAGI. V was pared by 8 bases and J by 4 bases, with 14 bases between. This CDR3 contains 13 residues. The CDR3 loop is CASQGTPGYGYTF. Written as DNA, the CDR3 is TGTGCCAGCCAAGGGACCCCAGGCTATGGCTACACCTTC.

This clone was observed once. The chain has TRBV28 and TRBJ2-1; D not certain. CDR1 MDHEN and CDR2 SYDVKM come from the germline V gene. Between the trimmed V and J ends, which lost 5 bases and 15 bases, there was a span of 17 bases. This CDR3 region has 12 residues. CDR3 region: CASSAKASRAFF. For the CDR3, the DNA is TGTGCCAGCAGTGCAAAAGCCTCTCGGGCGTTCTTC. The complete variable domain, with remaining parts taken from reference TRBV28 and TRBJ2-1, reads DVKVTQSSRYLVKRTGEKVFLECVQDMDHENMFWYRQDPGLGLRLIYFSYDVKMKEKGDIPEGYSVSREKKERFSLILESASTNQTSMYLCASSAKASRAFFGPGTRLTVL.

The chain uses TRBV5-1 and TRBJ1-4; no clear D. The CDR3 is 16 amino acids. Germline values: CDR1 SGHRS, CDR2 YFSETQ. The germline V and J ends were trimmed by 0 bases and 0 bases, with 9 bases remaining between them. As DNA, the CDR3 is TGCGCCAGCAGCTTGGACAGCCCTGCAACTAATGAAAAACTGTTTTTT. It encodes CASSLDSPATNEKLFF.

This clone was recorded at least ten times. The chain links TRBV6-2 or TRBV6-3 to TRBJ1-2; no definite D call. The CDR3 sequence is 17 residues long. The V gene's germline CDR1 is MNHEY and CDR2 SVGEGT. V was clipped by 5 bases and J by 5 bases, with 24 bases between them. The CDR3 DNA is TGTGCCAGCAGTCCCTCCTTTAGCCCGGGAACCATTTATGGCTACACCTTC. It translates to CASSPSFSPGTIYGYTF.

The chain has TRBV12-3 or TRBV12-4 and TRBJ1-1, with a possible D match to TRBD1 (5 bases). V gave up 5 bases and J gave up 4 bases, with 11 bases separating them. CDR3 length: 13 amino acids. The chain's CDR3 is CASSLLGLTEAFF. CDR3 bases: TGTGCCAGCAGTCTCCTGGGGCTCACTGAAGCTTTCTTT.

V and J are TRBV7-9 and TRBJ1-4, with D maybe TRBD1 (5 bases). Germline loops: CDR1 SEHNR, CDR2 FQNEAQ (reference sequence). Trimming removed 5 bases from V and 7 bases from J, with 14 bases in between. This CDR3 is built from 14 residues. The CDR3 nucleotides read TGTGCCAGCAGCGCACGGACGACAGTTGAAAAACTGTTTTTT. Translated, it gives CASSARTTVEKLFF.

The CDR3 loop is CASVLGGAKNIQYF. CDR3 bases: TGTGCCAGCGTTCTAGGTGGAGCCAAAAACATTCAGTACTTC. The chain joins TRBV6-1 to TRBJ2-4; no reliable D call. The V and J ends lost 8 bases and 0 bases respectively, with 11 bases between them. This CDR3 is 14 amino acids long. Germline V CDR1 and CDR2: MNHNS, SASEGT.

V usage is TRBV2 and J usage is TRBJ2-5; D gene ambiguous. V lost 8 bases and J lost 6, with 4 bases in between. This CDR3 has 9 amino acids. Germline V gives CDR1 SNHLY, CDR2 FYNNEI. The CDR3 reads CASGQTQYF. Written as DNA, the CDR3 is TGTGCCAGCGGTCAGACCCAGTACTTC.